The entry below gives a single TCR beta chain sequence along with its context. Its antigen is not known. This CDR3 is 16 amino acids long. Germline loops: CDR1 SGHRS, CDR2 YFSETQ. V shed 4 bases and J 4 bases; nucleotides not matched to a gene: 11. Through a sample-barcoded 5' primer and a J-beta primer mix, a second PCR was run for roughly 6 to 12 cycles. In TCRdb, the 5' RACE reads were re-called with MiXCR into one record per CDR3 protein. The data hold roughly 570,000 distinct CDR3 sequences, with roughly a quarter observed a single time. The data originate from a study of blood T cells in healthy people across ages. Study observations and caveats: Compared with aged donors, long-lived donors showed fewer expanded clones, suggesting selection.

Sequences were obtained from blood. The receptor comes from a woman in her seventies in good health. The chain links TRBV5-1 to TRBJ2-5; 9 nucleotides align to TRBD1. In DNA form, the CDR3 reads TGCGCCAGCAGCCCCGGGGGACAGGGTGTAGGAGAGACCCAGTACTTC. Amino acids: CASSPGGQGVGETQYF. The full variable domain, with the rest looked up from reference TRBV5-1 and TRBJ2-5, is KAGVTQTPRYLIKTRGQQVTLSCSPISGHRSVSWYQQTPGQGLQFLFEYFSETQRNKGNFPGRFSGRQFSNSRSEMNVSTLELGDSALYLCASSPGGQGVGETQYFGPGTRLLVL.